The TCR beta chain under discussion was sequenced for a study of molecular identifiers for immune sequencing clone quantification. The study, taken as a whole, reports: Clones of above 20 RNA copies carried over 98% of effector molecules; in naive cells they carried under 1%.

There are many counts of this clonotype. What it binds is unknown. Bulk TCR library preparation followed previously described methods with listed TCR primers. TCRdb re-derived calls from the PCR reads in MiXCR, one entry per CDR3 protein. The table lists about 70,000 distinct CDR3 sequences, 18% of them singletons. Trimming cost V 5 bases and J 8 bases, with 21 bases left between them. The CDR3 loop spans 15 amino acids. From germline, CDR1 is SGHVS and CDR2 FQNEAQ. Sequenced: naive CD8+ T cells from blood, with Jurkat cell RNA spiked in. Indicated subset: FACS-sorted CD8+CD4-CCR7+CD45RA+ naive T cells. The V gene is TRBV7-8, the J gene TRBJ1-1; TRBD1 is a possible D gene (6 bases). This TCR was sampled from a human donor in good health. Some libraries in this study had Jurkat cell RNA spiked in. In nucleotides, the CDR3 is TGTGCCAGCAGCCCGAACCCGGGGGCAGGGACGGAAGCTTTCTTT. Translating it yields CASSPNPGAGTEAFF. Full variable domain (missing parts from reference TRBV7-8 and TRBJ1-1): GAGVSQSPRYKVAKRGQDVALRCDPISGHVSLFWYQQALGQGPEFLTYFQNEAQLDKSGLPSDRFFAERPEGSVSTLKIQRTQQEDSAVYLCASSPNPGAGTEAFFGQGTRLTVV.